One and the same sample provided the 23 T cell receptor beta chains below, sequenced in a study of OX40 agonist ivuxolimab in advanced cancers. The assay was immunoSEQ multiplex PCR, and TCRdb's table has in-frame clones only and misses some. Among under 95,000 clones listed, approximately 89% were seen once. The specimen was CD4+ or CD8+ T cells sorted from blood, collected in a trial of the OX40 agonist ivuxolimab. The receptors come from an adult with an advanced solid tumor such as melanoma, head and neck, liver or kidney cancer.

The chain employs TRBV6-5 and TRBJ1-6; D not certain. Trimming removed 6 bases at V and 7 bases at J, with 16 bases between. Germline values: CDR1 MNHEY, CDR2 SVGAGI. The CDR3 is made up of 15 amino acids. CDR3: CASRLTGSQNSPLHF. The CDR3 coding sequence is TGTGCCAGCAGGTTGACCGGGTCTCAAAATTCACCCCTCCACTTT.

V gene TRBV7-2 combines with J gene TRBJ2-7; tentative D call: TRBD1 (5 bases). The germline gives CDR1 SGHTA, CDR2 FQGNSA. Trimming stripped 2 bases from V and 1 base from J, with 9 bases between. This CDR3 region has 14 residues. The CDR3 DNA is TGTGCCAGCAGCTTACGACAGAAGTCCTACGAGCAGTACTTC. Its protein is CASSLRQKSYEQYF.

CDR3 region: CASRQAGFSNQPQHF. The DNA for the CDR3 is TGTGCCAGCAGGCAAGCAGGGTTTAGCAATCAGCCCCAGCATTTT. J is TRBJ1-5 and V is TRBV28; D may be TRBD1 (5 bases). This CDR3 comprises 15 residues. Trimming took off 6 bases at V and 0 bases at J, with 12 bases between the two ends. CDR1 and CDR2 from the germline V gene are MDHEN and SYDVKM.

The rearrangement joins TRBV18 to TRBJ2-5; 12 nucleotides align to TRBD2. Trimming at V came to 6 bases and at J to 3 bases, leaving 5 bases not matched to a gene. CDR1 and CDR2 from the germline V gene are KGHSH and LQKENI. This CDR3 has 15 residues. The CDR3 DNA is TGTGCCAGCTCTCCGGCTAGCGGGGGGGAAGAGACCCAGTACTTC. It translates to CASSPASGGEETQYF.

The gene calls are TRBV30 and TRBJ1-6, with 7 bases matching TRBD1. The length of the CDR3 is 18 residues. CDR1 and CDR2 from the germline V gene are GTSNPN and SVGIG (reference sequence). With 0 bases clipped from V and 6 bases from J, the junction kept 14 bases outside the gene matches. This chain's CDR3 is CAWSVGFGTAKFNSPLHF. The DNA of the CDR3 is TGTGCCTGGAGTGTAGGTTTCGGGACAGCGAAATTTAATTCACCCCTCCACTTT.

The chain joins TRBV29-1 to TRBJ1-2; 9 nucleotides match TRBD1. The CDR3 is made up of 11 amino acids. Germline assignment: CDR1 SQVTM and CDR2 ANQGSEA. Unmatched junction bases numbered 3, after V lost 6 bases and J lost 7 bases. CDR3 in amino acids: CSVAGQGGYTF. The CDR3 nucleotides read TGCAGCGTAGCGGGACAGGGTGGCTACACCTTC.

The J gene is TRBJ2-3, the V gene TRBV6-1; the D is unclear. The CDR3 has 14 residues. The germline gives CDR1 MNHNS, CDR2 SASEGT. Trimming stripped 2 bases from V and 5 bases from J, with 11 bases between. DNA for the CDR3: TGTGCCAGCAGTGAATTGGGAAAGGAAGATACGCAGTATTTT. It specifies CASSELGKEDTQYF.

The rearrangement joins TRBV6-5 to TRBJ2-7; 8 bases line up with TRBD1. The junction had 11 bases not matched to a gene; V was cut back by 6 bases and J by 4 bases. The CDR3 has 15 residues. CDR1 and CDR2 (germline): MNHEY, SVGAGI. The CDR3 sequence: CASRSAGTGRYEQYF. The CDR3 DNA is TGTGCCAGCAGGAGCGCCGGGACAGGTCGGTACGAGCAGTACTTC.

The chain links TRBV5-1 to TRBJ2-3; D may be TRBD1 or TRBD2 (5 bases each). V was clipped by 6 bases and J by 6 bases, with 29 bases between them. Germline lookup yields CDR1 SGHRS and CDR2 YFSETQ. This CDR3 spans 18 amino acids. In DNA form, the CDR3 reads TGCGCCAGCACGTACCTTGTTGCTACAGGAGGAGTTCGGGATACGCAGTATTTT. The encoded protein is CASTYLVATGGVRDTQYF. The variable domain in full, completed from reference TRBV5-1 and TRBJ2-3, reads KAGVTQTPRYLIKTRGQQVTLSCSPISGHRSVSWYQQTPGQGLQFLFEYFSETQRNKGNFPGRFSGRQFSNSRSEMNVSTLELGDSALYLCASTYLVATGGVRDTQYFGPGTRLTVL.

This CDR3 reads CAIEREGTTGELFF. In DNA, the CDR3 is TGTGCCATCGAACGGGAGGGGACCACCGGGGAGCTGTTTTTT. The rearrangement links TRBV10-3 to TRBJ2-2; 8 bases fit TRBD2. The germline CDR1 and CDR2 sequences are ENHRY and SYGVKD. The CDR3 runs to 14 residues. The V gene end was trimmed by 8 bases and the J gene end by 4 bases; junction bases not matched to a gene: 6.

The chain recombines TRBV7-9 with TRBJ1-3; 12 bases align to TRBD1. The CDR3 loop spans 14 amino acids. From germline, CDR1 is SEHNR and CDR2 FQNEAQ (reference sequence). V shed 5 bases, J shed 8 bases, and the junction held 4 bases outside the gene matches. The CDR3 nucleotides read TGTGCCAGCAGCGTGGGACAGGGGGCGGACACCATATATTTT. Protein: CASSVGQGADTIYF. Together with reference TRBV7-9 and TRBJ1-3, the CDR3 gives the full variable domain: DTGVSQNPRHKITKRGQNVTFRCDPISEHNRLYWYRQTLGQGPEFLTYFQNEAQLEKSRLLSDRFSAERPKGSFSTLEIQRTEQGDSAMYLCASSVGQGADTIYFGEGSWLTVV.

This chain uses TRBV6-5 with TRBJ1-1; D is unresolved. With 5 bases removed from V and 10 bases from J, the gap between germline ends came to 14 bases. Germline-derived CDR1 and CDR2 are MNHEY and SVGAGI. This CDR3 is built from 12 residues. The CDR3 spells CASSAHRARAFF. In nucleotides, the CDR3 is TGTGCCAGCAGTGCTCATAGGGCACGAGCTTTCTTT.

The rearrangement joins TRBV2 to TRBJ2-2; D uncertain. The germline V gene encodes CDR1 SNHLY and CDR2 FYNNEI. The CDR3 sequence is 16 residues long. Trimming left V 1 base short and J 2 bases short, with 11 bases between. The CDR3 spells CASSEESQRNTGELFF. For the CDR3, the DNA is TGTGCCAGCAGTGAAGAAAGCCAGAGAAACACCGGGGAGCTGTTTTTT.

The chain carries TRBV7-9 and TRBJ2-3, with 11 bases fitting TRBD2. Losses at the gene ends were 4 bases for V and 3 bases for J; bases not matched to a gene: 3. CDR3 length equals 15 residues. Germline V lookup: CDR1 SEHNR, CDR2 FQNEAQ (reference sequence). The CDR3 sequence: CASSSIAGGTDTQYF. In DNA form, the CDR3 reads TGTGCCAGCAGCTCTATAGCGGGAGGGACAGATACGCAGTATTTT.

The V call is TRBV6-1, the J call TRBJ1-1, with D perhaps TRBD1 (5 bases). CDR1 and CDR2 from the germline V gene are MNHNS and SASEGT. V lost 6 bases and J lost 2, with 13 bases in between. The CDR3 runs 14 residues. The CDR3, as DNA: TGTGCCAGCAGGCCGAGGGGCGAAAACACTGAAGCTTTCTTT. Translation: CASRPRGENTEAFF.

The chain has TRBV6-5 and TRBJ2-1, with D possibly matching TRBD1 (6 bases). Trimming took off 7 bases at V and 3 bases at J, with 10 bases between the two ends. The CDR3 loop spans 13 amino acids. Germline lookup yields CDR1 MNHEY and CDR2 SVGAGI. CDR3 loop: CASKRGFYNEQFF. In nucleotides, the CDR3 is TGTGCCAGCAAGAGGGGGTTCTACAATGAGCAGTTCTTC.

The CDR3 nucleotides are TGTGCCAGCAGCCGGCAGCCCTATGAAAAACTGTTTTTT. As protein: CASSRQPYEKLFF. This sequence joins TRBV11-2 and TRBJ1-4; no clear D gene. Trimming shortened V by 5 bases and J by 6 bases, and 10 bases separated the two germline ends. CDR1 and CDR2 from the germline V gene are SGHAT and FQNNGV. The CDR3 loop spans 13 amino acids.

This clone showed up just a few times. The chain links TRBV19 to TRBJ2-1, with 9 positions matching TRBD2. CDR3 length equals 15 residues. Germline V gene sequence: CDR1 LNHDA, CDR2 SQIVND (reference sequence). Trimming at V came to 2 bases and at J to 5 bases, leaving 4 bases not matched to a gene. CDR3 sequence (DNA): TGTGCCAGTAGTATACAGCTAGCGGGGCACAATGAGCAGTTCTTC. This sequence encodes CASSIQLAGHNEQFF.

The chain's CDR3 is CASSIRQSGNTIYF. CDR3 coding DNA: TGTGCCAGCAGCATCAGACAGTCTGGAAACACCATATATTTT. This chain uses TRBV9 with TRBJ1-3; TRBD1 might be the D (5 bases). The germline V gene encodes CDR1 SGDLS and CDR2 YYNGEE. Trimming took off 4 bases at V and 1 base at J, with 9 bases between the two ends. The CDR3 is 14 residues long.

The chain is built from TRBV7-3 and TRBJ2-7; TRBD1 aligns across 8 bases. This CDR3 spans 17 amino acids. Per germline, CDR1 SGHTA and CDR2 FQGTGA. Trimming removed 0 bases from V and 5 bases from J; junction bases left unmatched: 12. The CDR3 DNA reads as TGTGCCAGCAGCTTAACAAGGCCAGGGGGCGTCCTGGACGAGCAGTACTTC. Its translation is CASSLTRPGGVLDEQYF.

The rearrangement links TRBV9 to TRBJ2-1; TRBD2 aligns across 13 bases. The CDR3 is 15 amino acids. Germline assignment: CDR1 SGDLS and CDR2 YYNGEE. After removal of 7 bases from V and 7 bases from J, the junction contained 8 bases not matched to a gene. CDR3 DNA sequence: TGTGCCAGCGGTAGACGGGGACTAGCGGGAAATGAGCAGTTCTTC. It specifies CASGRRGLAGNEQFF.

The chain joins TRBV13 to TRBJ2-6, with D possibly being TRBD2 (5 bases). V was cut by 0 bases and J by 1 base, with 16 bases left in between. This CDR3 is 19 amino acids long. Germline values: CDR1 PRHDT, CDR2 FYEKMQ (reference sequence). The CDR3 region is CASSLGRWGESSGANVLTF. Written as DNA, the CDR3 is TGTGCCAGCAGCTTAGGCAGATGGGGAGAGAGTTCTGGGGCCAACGTCCTGACTTTC.

The CDR3 DNA sequence: TGCAGTGCTAGAAGACTCCAGGAGCAGTTCTTC. Protein: CSARRLQEQFF. J is TRBJ2-1 and V is TRBV20-1; D uncertain. V gave up 2 bases and J gave up 10 bases, with 9 bases separating them. The CDR3 totals 11 residues. The germline CDR1 and CDR2 sequences are DFQATT and SNEGSKA (reference sequence).